This T cell receptor beta chain was captured by sequencing in a study of T-cell reconstitution after alpha-beta-depleted transplantation in children. V was clipped by 7 bases and J by 8 bases, with 22 bases between them. Per germline, CDR1 SGHRS and CDR2 YFSETQ. The CDR3 extends over 15 amino acids. The table lists this clonotype with many counts. Unique molecular identifiers were incorporated when the TCRbeta library was constructed. TCRdb reprocessed the PCR reads via MiXCR and lists one record per CDR3 protein. The sample includes nearly 250,000 distinct CDR3 sequences, 6.5% to 10% seen only once; the top ten take less than 8%.

This material consisted of PBMCs, mostly from graft donor cells, taken 180 days after TCRalphabeta/CD19-depleted stem cell transplant. The genes are TRBV5-1 and TRBJ2-1; possible D gene TRBD2, 5 bases. This clonotype was obtained from a male patient aged 10-17 years who had a stem cell transplant for acute lymphoblastic leukemia, so the T cells may come from the graft donor. Here the CDR3 DNA reads TGCGCCAGCTTTACTAGTCCCCCATACCGCGATGAGCAGTTCTTC. It is translated as CASFTSPPYRDEQFF.